The 28 T cell receptor beta chains below all came from one sample that was sequenced in a study of T cells in Graves' hyperthyroidism and ophthalmopathy. Template material for amplifying TCR beta CDR3 regions consisted of RNA transcripts. A first-round RT-PCR of the TCR CDR3 used the HTBI primer set. Each CDR3 protein is one row after TCRdb ran MiXCR on the multiplex PCR reads. The profile shows over 500,000 distinct CDR3 sequences, under 20% of them singletons. The sequencing input was blood. The receptors derive from a woman younger than 30 with Graves' ophthalmopathy.

The gene calls are TRBV30 and TRBJ2-1; D is possibly TRBD2 (5 bases). The V gene's germline CDR1 is GTSNPN and CDR2 SVGIG (reference sequence). Trimming left V 3 bases short and J 0 bases short, with 12 bases between. The CDR3 is 15 amino acids. The CDR3 spells CAWRFGAGSYNEQFF. Written as DNA, the CDR3 is TGTGCCTGGAGATTTGGCGCGGGCTCCTACAATGAGCAGTTCTTC. Using reference TRBV30 and TRBJ2-1 for the parts outside the CDR3, the full variable domain is SQTIHQWPATLVQPVGSPLSLECTVEGTSNPNLYWYRQAAGRGLQLLFYSVGIGQISSEVPQNLSASRPQDRQFILSSKKLLLSDSGFYLCAWRFGAGSYNEQFFGPGTRLTVL.

There are many counts of this clonotype. V gene TRBV5-8 combines with J gene TRBJ2-1, with 11 bases lining up with TRBD1. The CDR3 loop spans 15 amino acids. CDR1 and CDR2 from the germline V gene are SGHTS and YDEGEE. Trimming took 4 bases from V and 7 from J; bases not matched to a gene: 7. CDR3 nucleotide sequence: TGTGCCAGCAGCCACCGGGACAGGGGGACAAATGAGCAGTTCTTC. Translated, it gives CASSHRDRGTNEQFF.

J is TRBJ1-4 and V is TRBV25-1; no clear D gene. Germline CDR1 MGHDK, CDR2 SYGVNS. Trimming shortened V by 3 bases and J by 4 bases, and 9 bases separated the two germline ends. This CDR3 spans 14 amino acids. CDR3 protein: CASSDRSINEKLFF. The CDR3 nucleotides read TGTGCCAGCAGTGATCGGTCGATTAATGAAAAACTGTTTTTT. The complete variable domain, with remaining parts taken from reference TRBV25-1 and TRBJ1-4, reads EADIYQTPRYLVIGTGKKITLECSQTMGHDKMYWYQQDPGMELHLIHYSYGVNSTEKGDLSSESTVSRIRTEHFPLTLESARPSHTSQYLCASSDRSINEKLFFGSGTQLSVL.

The rearrangement joins TRBV7-9 to TRBJ1-3, with 8 nucleotides matching TRBD1. The CDR3 spans 15 residues. Germline V gives CDR1 SEHNR, CDR2 FQNEAQ (reference sequence). Trimming took 5 bases from V and 0 from J; bases not matched to a gene: 3. The CDR3 DNA sequence: TGTGCCAGCAGCAAGGACAGGGCCTCTGGAAACACCATATATTTT. It encodes CASSKDRASGNTIYF.

This clonotype occurred once. The genes are TRBV30 and TRBJ2-3; D is possibly TRBD1 or TRBD2 (6 bases each). Looked up from germline, CDR1 is GTSNPN and CDR2 is SVGIG (reference sequence). CDR3 size: 13 residues. In DNA form, the CDR3 reads TGTGCAGTCGTAGGGGGGCTCGGGGATACGCAGTATTTT. Translating gives CAVVGGLGDTQYF.

The CDR3 loop is CASSLVWGEAFF. For the CDR3, the DNA is TGTGCCAGCAGTTTGGTTTGGGGTGAAGCTTTCTTT. This rearrangement joins TRBV12-3 or TRBV12-4 to TRBJ1-1; D not resolved. V was cut by 3 bases and J by 7 bases, with 9 bases left in between. The CDR3 runs to 12 residues.

This clonotype has only a few counts. The gene calls are TRBV6-1 and TRBJ1-2, with D possibly TRBD1 on 5 matching bases. This CDR3 spans 14 amino acids. V lost 5 bases, J lost 2 bases, and 12 bases lay in between. Germline CDR1 reads MNHNS; CDR2 reads SASEGT. The CDR3 spells CASSPIGTNYGYTF. Written as DNA, the CDR3 is TGTGCCAGCAGTCCCATTGGGACCAACTATGGCTACACCTTC.

This clonotype turned up a few times. The J gene is TRBJ1-4, the V gene TRBV20-1; D remains ambiguous. Trimming left V 3 bases short and J 5 bases short, with 7 bases between. The CDR3 consists of 12 residues. Germline assignment: CDR1 DFQATT and CDR2 SNEGSKA (reference sequence). In DNA, the CDR3 is TGCAGTGCTAGGGGGTTGAATGAAAAACTGTTTTTT. Protein: CSARGLNEKLFF.

At least ten counts were recorded for this clonotype. This chain connects TRBV6-1 to TRBJ2-7; TRBD1 matches at 9 bases. The CDR3 runs 16 residues. Looked up from germline, CDR1 is MNHNS and CDR2 is SASEGT. Unmatched junction bases numbered 11, after V lost 4 bases and J lost 4 bases. The CDR3 loop reads CASSAREGTGMYEQYF. The CDR3 coding sequence is TGTGCCAGCAGTGCCCGGGAAGGGACAGGGATGTACGAGCAGTACTTC.

This clonotype turned up a few times. This sequence joins TRBV7-9 and TRBJ1-6; TRBD1 matches at 11 bases. The germline V gene has CDR1 SEHNR and CDR2 FQNEAQ (reference sequence). The CDR3 runs to 16 residues. The J segment lost 6 bases and the V segment lost 1 base, leaving 2 bases of the junction unmatched. CDR3 loop: CASSLGTGGGNSPLHF. The CDR3, as DNA: TGTGCCAGCAGCTTAGGGACAGGGGGCGGTAATTCACCCCTCCACTTT.

This clonotype has a count of ten or more. At one boundary the junction diverges from the germline segment, which might be a read error. V usage is TRBV2 and J usage is TRBJ1-2, with D tentatively TRBD1 (5 bases). The CDR3 covers 14 residues. CDR1 SNHLY and CDR2 FYNNEI come from the germline V gene. This CDR3 is CASSEVDSFYGYTF. For the CDR3, the DNA is TGTGCCAGCAGCGAAGTAGACAGCTTCTATGGCTACACCTTC.

The chain uses TRBV10-3 and TRBJ1-2; 9 bases agree with TRBD1. The CDR3 sequence is 13 residues long. CDR1 and CDR2 from the germline V gene are ENHRY and SYGVKD. J was trimmed by 7 bases and V by 3 bases; bases with no gene match: 3. The CDR3 DNA reads as TGTGCCATCAGTGAAGGACAGGGGTTTGGCTACACCTTC. Translating it yields CAISEGQGFGYTF.

This clonotype was detected only a few times. The DNA of the CDR3 is TGTGCCAGCTCACCAGCTAGCGGGAGGACCCGCTCCTACAATGAGCAGTTCTTC. It is translated as CASSPASGRTRSYNEQFF. The chain recombines TRBV18 with TRBJ2-1; the match to TRBD2 covers 11 bases. Germline V gene sequence: CDR1 KGHSH, CDR2 LQKENI. This CDR3 has 18 amino acids. J gave up 0 bases and V 2 bases, and 6 bases lay outside the gene matches.

The chain is built from TRBV4-2 and TRBJ2-3; D unresolved. Germline V gene data show CDR1 as LGHNA and CDR2 as YNFKEQ. Deletions cut 0 bases from V and 5 bases from J, with 6 bases between. The CDR3 contains 13 residues. In DNA form, the CDR3 reads TGTGCCAGCAGCCAAGATATTGAAGATACGCAGTATTTT. Amino acids: CASSQDIEDTQYF.

This clonotype showed up many times. The chain carries TRBV12-3 or TRBV12-4 and TRBJ2-7; D might be TRBD2 (5 bases). V shed 6 bases and J shed 3 bases, with 15 bases lying between them. This CDR3 is 14 amino acids long. The CDR3 region has the DNA TGTGCCAGCAGGCCCACGGGGATAGACTACGAGCAGTACTTC. This sequence encodes CASRPTGIDYEQYF.

J is TRBJ2-7 and V is TRBV14; no reliable D call. This CDR3 is built from 13 residues. Germline CDR1 is SGHDN and CDR2 is FVKESK. Trimming pared 0 bases from V and 4 bases from J, leaving 7 bases between. Here the CDR3 reads CASSQDFGYEQYF. Written as DNA, the CDR3 is TGTGCCAGCAGCCAAGATTTTGGGTACGAGCAGTACTTC.

This clonotype was observed at least ten times. This rearrangement joins TRBV7-3 to TRBJ1-1, with a possible D match to TRBD1 (5 bases). V was shortened by 2 bases and J by 6 bases, with 13 bases between the two germline ends. CDR1 SGHTA and CDR2 FQGTGA come from the germline V gene. This CDR3 comprises 14 residues. The DNA for the CDR3 is TGTGCCAGCAGCTTAGCCGCCAGGGCCGCTGAAGCTTTCTTT. This codes for CASSLAARAAEAFF.

The J gene is TRBJ1-1, the V gene TRBV6-1, with D tentatively TRBD1 (5 bases). Trimming took 4 bases from V and 5 from J, leaving 17 bases between them. CDR3 length: 15 residues. Looked up from germline, CDR1 is MNHNS and CDR2 is SASEGT. CDR3: CASSGSAGIRTEAFF. Here the CDR3 DNA reads TGTGCCAGCAGTGGATCCGCAGGGATTAGGACTGAAGCTTTCTTT.

The chain has TRBV3-1 and TRBJ2-3; 13 nucleotides align to TRBD2. The V and J ends lost 11 bases and 6 bases, in that order; junction bases with no gene match: 11. There are 15 residues in the CDR3. Germline CDR1 is LGHDT and CDR2 is YNNKEL (reference sequence). CDR3 sequence: CAPWGLAGPGDTQYF. The DNA for the CDR3 is TGTGCCCCCTGGGGACTAGCGGGGCCCGGGGATACGCAGTATTTT.

The chain joins TRBV18 to TRBJ1-1; D may be TRBD1 (5 bases). This CDR3 comprises 15 residues. Per germline, CDR1 KGHSH and CDR2 LQKENI. V was cut by 3 bases and J by 1 base, with 12 bases left in between. Here the CDR3 DNA reads TGTGCCAGCTCACCTGGGACCCAGGGGAACACTGAAGCTTTCTTT. Translating gives CASSPGTQGNTEAFF.

The J gene is TRBJ2-7, the V gene TRBV27, with D tentatively TRBD2 (5 bases). This CDR3 contains 15 residues. Germline V lookup: CDR1 MNHEY, CDR2 SMNVEV (reference sequence). Trimming pared 7 bases from V and 7 bases from J, leaving 23 bases between. DNA of the CDR3: TGTGCCAGCAACAGAGGGCAGGCTCCGGGGTGGGAGCAGTACTTC. Translating it yields CASNRGQAPGWEQYF.

This rearrangement joins TRBV2 to TRBJ2-5; D possibly corresponds to TRBD1 (6 bases). Trimming left V 4 bases short and J 2 bases short, with 11 bases between. Germline CDR1 reads SNHLY; CDR2 reads FYNNEI. The CDR3 runs to 14 residues. The CDR3: CASSVVRGQETQYF. DNA for the CDR3: TGTGCCAGCAGTGTCGTCAGGGGACAAGAGACCCAGTACTTC.

This clonotype has ten or more counts. The CDR3 nucleotides read TGCAGTGCTAGAGATGTCAGGGATCAATACCAAGAGACCCAGTACTTC. Amino acid sequence: CSARDVRDQYQETQYF. The chain is built from TRBV20-1 and TRBJ2-5; possibly TRBD1 for D (5 bases). There are 16 residues in the CDR3. With 0 bases removed from V and 0 bases from J, the gap between germline ends came to 14 bases. The germline V gene has CDR1 DFQATT and CDR2 SNEGSKA (reference sequence).

The V and J genes are TRBV27 and TRBJ1-2, with 10 bases fitting TRBD1. The CDR3 has 14 residues. Germline V gives CDR1 MNHEY, CDR2 SMNVEV (reference sequence). After removal of 1 base from V and 8 bases from J, the junction contained 4 bases not matched to a gene. CDR3: CASSLWGQGQGYTF. The CDR3 coding sequence is TGTGCCAGCAGTTTATGGGGACAGGGGCAAGGCTACACCTTC.

The sample holds a few counts of this clonotype. The chain joins TRBV7-2 to TRBJ2-3; D is possibly TRBD2 (6 bases). Germline lookup yields CDR1 SGHTA and CDR2 FQGNSA. The V end was cut by 0 bases, the J end by 3 bases, with 10 bases between. This CDR3 has 15 amino acids. CDR3 coding DNA: TGTGCCAGCAGCTTAGCGGGAGGAAAGACAGATACGCAGTATTTT. Protein: CASSLAGGKTDTQYF.

The chain employs TRBV11-2 and TRBJ1-4, with D unresolved. Deletions cut 5 bases from V and 2 bases from J, with 15 bases between. CDR3 size: 16 residues. The germline CDR1 and CDR2 sequences are SGHAT and FQNNGV. The CDR3 sequence is CASSPRQGFTNEKLFF. The CDR3 DNA follows: TGTGCCAGCAGCCCAAGGCAAGGATTTACTAATGAAAAACTGTTTTTT.

Many counts were recorded for this clonotype. This CDR3 is CAWSVRASPLHF. The CDR3 DNA is TGTGCCTGGAGTGTACGGGCATCACCCCTCCACTTT. The V call is TRBV30, the J call TRBJ1-6; D not certain. Germline V CDR1 and CDR2: GTSNPN, SVGIG (reference sequence). The CDR3 runs to 12 residues. The V gene lost 0 bases and the J gene lost 10 bases, with 7 bases spanning the gap.

This clonotype has ten or more counts. The J gene is TRBJ2-1, the V gene TRBV5-1; 10 bases are a match to TRBD1. This CDR3 spans 15 amino acids. CDR1 and CDR2 from the germline V gene are SGHRS and YFSETQ. With 2 bases clipped from V and 8 bases from J, the junction kept 7 bases outside the gene matches. CDR3: CASSFRDRGEHEQFF. The CDR3, as DNA: TGCGCCAGCAGCTTCCGGGACAGGGGTGAACATGAGCAGTTCTTC.